The next 6 T cell receptor beta chains were all read from a single sample in a study of neoadjuvant anti-PD-1 for oral cavity cancer. Using immunoSEQ multiplex PCR, the repertoire was profiled, and TCRdb retains in-frame clones only, with some absent. Altogether around 14,000 clones are present, about two thirds being singletons, with the ten largest covering over 2%. Material: PBMCs, obtained before nivolumab (anti-PD-1) treatment. These receptors all stem from a person aged 35-80 years with oral cavity squamous cell carcinoma.

This clone was counted between two and nine times. The genes are TRBV5-1 and TRBJ1-3, with 11 bases that match TRBD1. The germline V gene has CDR1 SGHRS and CDR2 YFSETQ. V gave up 2 bases and J gave up 9 bases; unmatched junction bases: 4. The CDR3 has 14 residues. The CDR3 DNA sequence: TGCGCCAGCAGCTTTCTTGGGACAGGGGGCACCATATATTTT. It translates to CASSFLGTGGTIYF.

Only a few counts were recorded for this clone. This chain connects TRBV7-6 to TRBJ2-7; D is undetermined. The CDR3 sequence is 13 residues long. V was trimmed by 2 bases and J by 1 base, leaving 6 bases between them. The germline gives CDR1 SGHVS, CDR2 FNYEAQ. The CDR3 sequence: CASSLQASYEQYF. CDR3 DNA sequence: TGTGCCAGCAGCTTACAGGCTTCCTACGAGCAGTACTTC.

This rearrangement joins TRBV15 to TRBJ1-5; D remains unclear. This CDR3 has 16 residues. Germline values: CDR1 LNHNV, CDR2 YYDKDF (reference sequence). Trimming removed 3 bases from V and 3 bases from J, with 15 bases in between. The CDR3 spells CATSRDRATYNQPQHF. In nucleotides, the CDR3 is TGTGCCACCAGCAGGGACCGGGCTACCTACAATCAGCCCCAGCATTTT.

The CDR3 region has the DNA TGTGCCAGCAGCGCCGGACAGCTCGAGCAGTACTTC. Translating gives CASSAGQLEQYF. V usage is TRBV11-3 and J usage is TRBJ2-7, with D perhaps matching TRBD1 (6 bases). The CDR3 has 12 amino acids. CDR1 is SGHNT, CDR2 YENEEA, per germline. V lost 5 bases, J lost 6 bases, and 11 bases lay in between.

The chain joins TRBV11-2 to TRBJ2-7; no clear D. V was cut by 10 bases and J by 0 bases, with 13 bases left in between. Germline CDR1 and CDR2: SGHAT and FQNNGV. The CDR3 contains 13 residues. The chain's CDR3 is CATRSPSSYEQYF. The CDR3 bases are TGTGCCACCCGGTCCCCGAGCTCCTACGAGCAGTACTTC.

This chain links TRBV29-1 with TRBJ1-1; weak D call: TRBD1 (6 bases). The V gene lost 8 bases and the J gene lost 1 base, with 11 bases spanning the gap. This CDR3 is built from 12 residues. The germline V gene has CDR1 SQVTM and CDR2 ANQGSEA. The CDR3 reads CSPRGRNTEAFF. CDR3 nucleotides: TGCAGCCCCAGGGGACGGAACACTGAAGCTTTCTTT.